One sample yielded the 3 T cell receptor beta chains listed below, sequenced in a study of blood T cells in healthy people across ages. It was with a sample-barcoded 5' primer and a J-beta primer mix that a second PCR of roughly 7 to 12 cycles was run. TCRdb called the 5' RACE reads again in MiXCR, with one record for every CDR3 protein. The data hold approximately 1.5 million distinct CDR3 sequences, with almost 35% observed a single time. Sequencing was carried out using blood. The receptors come from a woman in her 30s in good health.

This clonotype was observed a handful of times. The chain joins TRBV5-1 to TRBJ2-3; D is ambiguous. CDR3 length equals 17 residues. From germline, CDR1 is SGHRS and CDR2 YFSETQ. V was trimmed by 5 bases and J by 0 bases, leaving 19 bases between them. The CDR3 here is CASSTGAVMISTDTQYF. The CDR3 nucleotides are TGCGCCAGCAGTACTGGCGCGGTAATGATCAGCACAGATACGCAGTATTTT.

Remarks on this clonotype: One junction end does not reproduce the germline sequence, and a read error may be involved. The J gene is TRBJ1-4, the V gene TRBV27, with unresolved D. Looked up from germline, CDR1 is MNHEY and CDR2 is SMNVEV (reference sequence). The CDR3 covers 15 residues. In DNA, the CDR3 is TGTGCCAACAGTTTGGTCCGCGGTCGGTGGGAAAAACTGTTTTTT. It yields the protein CANSLVRGRWEKLFF.

A few counts support this clonotype. The rearrangement joins TRBV30 to TRBJ2-3; D is unresolved. CDR3 length: 14 amino acids. CDR1 is GTSNPN and CDR2 is SVGIG in the germline V gene (reference sequence). V dropped 6 bases and J dropped 6 bases, with 19 bases sitting between them. The CDR3 protein is CACSPAGPLDTQYF. In DNA, the CDR3 is TGTGCCTGTTCTCCGGCAGGCCCACTCGATACGCAGTATTTT.